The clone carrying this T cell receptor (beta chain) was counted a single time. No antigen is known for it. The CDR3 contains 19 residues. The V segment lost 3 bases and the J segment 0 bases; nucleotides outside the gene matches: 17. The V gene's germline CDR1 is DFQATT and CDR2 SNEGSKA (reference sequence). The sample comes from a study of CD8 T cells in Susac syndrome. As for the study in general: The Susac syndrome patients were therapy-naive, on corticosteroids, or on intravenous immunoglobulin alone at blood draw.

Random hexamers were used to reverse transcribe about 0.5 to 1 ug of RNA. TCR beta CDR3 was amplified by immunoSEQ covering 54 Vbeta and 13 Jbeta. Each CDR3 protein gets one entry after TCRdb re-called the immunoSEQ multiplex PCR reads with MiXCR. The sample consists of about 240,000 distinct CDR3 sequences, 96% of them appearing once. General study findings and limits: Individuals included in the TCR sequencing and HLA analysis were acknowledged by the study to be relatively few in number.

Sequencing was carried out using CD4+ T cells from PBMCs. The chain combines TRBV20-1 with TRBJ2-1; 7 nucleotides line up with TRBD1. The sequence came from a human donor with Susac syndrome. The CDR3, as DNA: TGCAGTGCTAGGGCCCTACAGGGGAACCCAACAAGCTCCTACAATGAGCAGTTCTTC. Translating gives CSARALQGNPTSSYNEQFF.